This T cell receptor (beta chain) appears in the sequencing data of a study of blood T cell repertoires in COVID-19 (TCRdb year 2020). For context, the study as a whole: Samples from collaborators originated in the United States, Italy and Spain and spanned both the acute and convalescent phases of COVID-19. The dataset comprised deeply sampled blood TCRbeta repertoires from subjects exposed to, actively infected with, or recovered from COVID-19. Where HLA class I and class II types were available, the types were taken from metadata supplied by the sample provider, not from assay-based typing. The sample metadata nearly always contained a de-identified subject ID, COVID-19 status, age in years and sex. Samples came from the ongoing ImmuneRACE study (first 160 participants) plus 1,254 subjects from 6 global collaborators. The prospective study material was composed of cDNA or gDNA derived from T cells, B-cell-depleted T cells, or PBMCs. The repertoires were released in a freely available public database intended as a resource for research on the immune response to SARS-CoV-2. The investigation overall reported the following: Clinical and demographic metadata were provided uncurated, with the amount varying by source and participant.

As concerns this clone: The specificity of this receptor is unknown. The input lacks base qualities; no much larger clone sits a single base away.

TCRbeta CDR3 regions were amplified from genomic DNA using the immunoSEQ Assay, a bias-controlled multiplex PCR. Regarding the original processing steps: The number of nucleated cells in each sample was estimated from the amplification of reference gene primers within the assay. To quantify the absolute abundance of each unique TCRbeta CDR3 rearrangement, sequence reads were collapsed and filtered. For each sample, productive Simpson clonality was calculated by taking the square root of Simpson's diversity index across productive rearrangements. TCRdb's version of the immuneACCESS table is confined to in-frame rearrangements and falls short of the full clone set. An unresolved V gene accounts for under half of the shortfall where checked; the remainder is of unknown origin. The DNA was the basis for D and trimming; V, J and clone size are from that table. The sample table records some 380,000 clones; 88% of these occur just once. Clones ranked in the top ten supply around 2% of the sample.

In the prospective study, participants were about 18 to 95 years old, resided in fewer than 25 geographic areas of the United States, and were enrolled through a virtual design. To assign participants to cohorts, the prospective study relied on clinical history that participants themselves reported in a screening survey and a study questionnaire. Mobile phlebotomists in the prospective study collected whole blood, serum and a nasopharyngeal or oropharyngeal swab from every participant. Prospective study participants could optionally give additional blood draws and questionnaires over an approximately two-month period. Prospective study blood samples were shipped either frozen or at room temperature before DNA extraction. Per the germline V gene (reference sequence), WNHNN is the CDR1 and SYGVQD is the CDR2. A distance of 16 bases separates the germline ends of V and J, which lose 2 bases and 4 bases respectively. The CDR3 sequence holds 16 residues, the cysteine and phenylalanine included. The entry retains the CDR3 DNA only, 48 bases that are in frame from base 1.

The receptor's source is a woman aged 40-49 years with acute COVID-19. What was sequenced was PBMCs or T cells enriched from blood (not recorded which). The chain uses TRBV10-1 and TRBJ2-3; TRBD1 is perhaps the D gene, given 6 matching bases. Here is the DNA: TGCGCCAGCAGTGAGGCGGGCAGGGGTGAAGCAGATACGCAGTATTTT. The translation is CASSEAGRGEADTQYF.